The present T cell receptor (beta chain) was sequenced within a study of cytomegalovirus exposure and HLA in healthy donors. General observations from the study: Some public TCRs appeared in many individuals, while most sequences were rare. A later analysis linked a missense DCLRE1C variant to TCR beta V- and J-gene trimming. Cytomegalovirus association was assigned to 150 to 200 TCR beta chains.

Comments on this clone: No antigen is known for it.

V was cut by 8 bases and J by 8 bases, with 13 bases left in between. The CDR3 has 12 residues. Germline V gene sequence: CDR1 SNHLY, CDR2 FYNNEI. PCR primers comprised 60 Vbeta and 13 Jbeta primers. The table came from immunoSEQ multiplex PCR; TCRdb's copy has only in-frame clones and leaves some out. Among around 100,000 clones listed, about four fifths were seen once. Sequencing used PBMCs. This sequence was found in a man younger than 40 in good health and CMV-seropositive. V is TRBV2 and J is TRBJ1-3, with D possibly being TRBD1 (5 bases). The CDR3 here is CASVAPGHTIYF. CDR3 DNA: TGTGCCAGCGTTGCTCCAGGGCACACCATATATTTT.